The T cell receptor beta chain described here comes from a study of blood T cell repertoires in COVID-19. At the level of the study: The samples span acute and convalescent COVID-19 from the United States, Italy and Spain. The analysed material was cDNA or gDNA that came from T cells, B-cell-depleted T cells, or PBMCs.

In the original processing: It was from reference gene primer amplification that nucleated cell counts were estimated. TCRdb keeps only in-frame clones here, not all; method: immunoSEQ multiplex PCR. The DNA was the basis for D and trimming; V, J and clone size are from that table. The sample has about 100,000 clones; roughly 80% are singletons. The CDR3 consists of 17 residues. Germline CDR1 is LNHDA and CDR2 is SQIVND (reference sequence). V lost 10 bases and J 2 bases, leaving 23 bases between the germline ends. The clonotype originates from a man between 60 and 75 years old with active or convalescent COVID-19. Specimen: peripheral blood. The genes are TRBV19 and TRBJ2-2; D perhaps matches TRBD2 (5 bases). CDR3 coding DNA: TGTGCCACTAAAACGGCTATCTACGCGGGCAACACCGGGGAGCTGTTTTTT. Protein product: CATKTAIYAGNTGELFF. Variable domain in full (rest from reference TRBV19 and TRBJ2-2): DGGITQSPKYLFRKEGQNVTLSCEQNLNHDAMYWYRQDPGQGLRLIYYSQIVNDFQKGDIAEGYSVSREKKESFPLTVTSAQKNPTAFYLCATKTAIYAGNTGELFFGEGSRLTVL.